This T cell receptor beta chain was documented in a study of blood T cells in healthy people across ages (dated by TCRdb to about 2015). In the study overall: In model experiments, template switching captured about one uniquely barcoded TCR beta cDNA molecule for every two T cells. For two donors (one aged 18 to 29 and one aged 80 or older), the study analyzed two additional independent replicas of 1 million unique cDNA reads from the same blood draw. The donors were divided into four age groups: young (average approximately 17 years), middle-aged (around 41), aged (62) and long-lived (about 80). The study measured age-related changes in TCR beta repertoire diversity using deep sequencing normalized with unique cDNA molecular identifiers. To avoid experimental bias, donors of different ages were distributed randomly across sequencing lanes.

Donors were a few dozen systemically healthy Caucasian individuals from Russia aged 6 to 90 years. Roughly 10 milliliters of peripheral blood were drawn from each donor into EDTA-treated Vacutainer tubes. Ficoll-Paque density-gradient centrifugation was used to isolate PBMCs, with at least 6.5 million per sample. Trizol reagent was used to extract total RNA from the PBMCs, yielding at least 6 micrograms per sample. For every donor, an aliquot of PBMCs went through flow cytometry to measure the percentages of naive CD45RAhigh/CD27high T cells. Including cysteine and phenylalanine, the CDR3 has 17 amino acids. The sequence is cut down to CDR3 DNA, 51 bases in frame from base 1. Relative to germline, V is 0 bases shorter and J is 4 bases shorter, with 19 bases between their ends. The germline V gene yields SGHRS for CDR1 and YFSETQ for CDR2. This clonotype was detected a few times. What this receptor recognizes is not known. One base away there is no much larger clone; base qualities are not given.

The full study reports these points: The percentage of naive T cells measured by flow cytometry correlated strongly with observed TCR beta diversity. Conclusive comparison of naive and antigen-experienced compartments was prevented by the profiling of bulk unsorted PBMCs. Estimates of total diversity based on one million sequenced T cells were considered lower bounds and underestimates. The CMV infection status of donors was not known, potentially confounding age-related changes in expanded clonotypes. The long-lived group showed more naive CD4+ T cells, fewer expanded clones and increased TCR diversity than the aged group, suggesting age selection. Observed TCR beta diversity per million T cells fell roughly linearly with age, and a significant reduction was already apparent by age about 43.

Library generation was performed with 5' RACE. These reads were obtained on an Illumina HiSeq 2500. The second PCR ran for roughly 7 to 12 cycles and used a J-beta primer mix along with a sample-barcoded 5' primer. Each TCR beta cDNA molecule received a unique molecular identifier from a template-switch 5' adaptor carrying 12 random nucleotides. At least 3 million CDR3-containing paired-end reads were obtained from each sample. All of the RNA was converted into first-strand cDNA using the Mint cDNA synthesis kit, with a TRBC-specific oligonucleotide serving as the primer. All cDNA was treated with uracil-DNA glycosylase and then went through a first 18-cycle PCR with the universal primers M1SS and BC2_uni_R. Turning to the authors' computational methods: For normalization, 1 million high-quality reads, each with a distinct molecular identifier, were randomly selected from each sample. Reads with shared molecular identifiers were discarded instead of being binned into consensus sequences. MiTCR, run with a Q25 quality threshold and the strictest error-elimination algorithm, handled CDR3 identification, clonotype clustering and error correction. A nonparametric unseen species model with Euler transformation was used to estimate lower-bound total TCR beta diversity. TCRdb reprocessed the public reads (quality trimming at Q25 with fastp, clone calling with MiXCR) and kept in-frame beta chains. Records with the same CDR3 protein are collapsed into one entry carrying the most frequent genes and DNA. None of the V and J calls come from the authors' own analysis; TCRdb made them. The sample contains approximately 690,000 distinct CDR3 sequences, around 54% of them found a single time. The top ten hold around 37% of the sample.

This receptor chain uses TRBV5-1 and TRBJ2-5, and perhaps TRBD1 as D gene, on 6 matching bases. The sample taken for sequencing was blood. This receptor was identified in a man aged 55 to 70 in good health. The nucleotide sequence reads as follows: TGCGCCAGCAGCTTGGCCGAGGATCAGGGGAGAGGAGAGACCCAGTACTTC. The encoded protein is CASSLAEDQGRGETQYF.